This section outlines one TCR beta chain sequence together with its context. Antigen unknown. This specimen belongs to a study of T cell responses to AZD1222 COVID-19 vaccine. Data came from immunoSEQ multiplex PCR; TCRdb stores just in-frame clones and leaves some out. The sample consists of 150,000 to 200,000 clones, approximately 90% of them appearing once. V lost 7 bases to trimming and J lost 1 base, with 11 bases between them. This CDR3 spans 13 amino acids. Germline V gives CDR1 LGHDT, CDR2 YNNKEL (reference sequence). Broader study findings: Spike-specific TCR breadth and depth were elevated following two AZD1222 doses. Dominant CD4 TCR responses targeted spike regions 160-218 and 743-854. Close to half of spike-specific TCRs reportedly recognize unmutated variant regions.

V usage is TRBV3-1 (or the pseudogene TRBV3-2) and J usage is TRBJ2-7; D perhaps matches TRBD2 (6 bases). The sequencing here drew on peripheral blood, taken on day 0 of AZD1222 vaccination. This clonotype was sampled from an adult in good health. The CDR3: CASTGEQSYEQYF. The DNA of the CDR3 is TGTGCCAGCACGGGGGAGCAATCCTACGAGCAGTACTTC.